The 13 T cell receptor beta chains below come from one sample, sequenced in a study of vaccination and CD4 T cells after COVID-19. An Oncomine TCR Beta short-read assay was used to sequence the DNA from cultured CD4+ T cells. MiXCR, run by TCRdb on the PCR reads, gives a single entry per CDR3 protein. The sample holds about 18,000 distinct CDR3 sequences; roughly half are singletons and the top ten take 10% to 15%. These receptors lack a known antigen. Indicated treatment: approximately 10-day PBMC culture with coronavirus spike peptide pools or control peptides (ViraFEST assay). Sequencing was carried out using CD4+ T cells from blood, cultured in vitro. These receptor sequences come from a human donor who had recovered from COVID-19.

The V gene is TRBV27, the J gene TRBJ1-2; D not certain. Germline V gives CDR1 MNHEY, CDR2 SMNVEV (reference sequence). Trimming cost V 6 bases and J 8 bases, with 13 bases left between them. This CDR3 is 12 amino acids long. CDR3 nucleotide sequence: TGTGCCAGCAGCGGAGCTGGATGGGGCTACACCTTC. It yields the protein CASSGAGWGYTF.

This clonotype was detected once. In nucleotides, the CDR3 is TGTGCCAGCAGTCCTGGAAGCGGGAGGACAGATACGCAGTATTTT. This codes for CASSPGSGRTDTQYF. The genes are TRBV27 and TRBJ2-3, with 9 bases aligning to TRBD2. The CDR3 spans 15 residues. V was pared by 5 bases and J by 3 bases, with 6 bases of the junction left unmatched. Germline V CDR1 and CDR2: MNHEY, SMNVEV (reference sequence).

There are a few counts of this clonotype. This sequence joins TRBV6-1 and TRBJ1-3; D is ambiguous. Trimming removed 5 bases at V and 3 bases at J, with 11 bases between. This CDR3 is 14 amino acids long. CDR1 MNHNS and CDR2 SASEGT come from the germline V gene. The CDR3 protein is CASSREMDGNTIYF. The CDR3 nucleotides read TGTGCCAGCAGTAGAGAAATGGATGGAAACACCATATATTTT.

With regard to this clonotype: The junction departs from germline at one end; a sequencing error may be responsible. This sequence joins TRBV7-7 and TRBJ1-2; weak D call: TRBD1 (5 bases). CDR3 length: 16 amino acids. Germline assignment: CDR1 SSHAT and CDR2 FNYEAQ (reference sequence). CDR3 residues: CASSLVRLGRRDGYTF. The CDR3 DNA sequence: TGTGCTAGCAGCTTAGTACGCTTGGGGCGGCGGGATGGCTACACCTTC.

This clonotype was seen only a few times. The rearrangement joins TRBV5-1 to TRBJ1-1, with D possibly matching TRBD1 (6 bases). Per germline, CDR1 SGHRS and CDR2 YFSETQ. The V and J ends lost 0 bases and 5 bases respectively, with 11 bases between them. The CDR3 covers 14 residues. The CDR3 sequence is CASSLDQGWTEAFF. DNA for the CDR3: TGCGCCAGCAGCTTGGACCAGGGGTGGACTGAAGCTTTCTTT.

This chain uses TRBV7-9 with TRBJ1-3, with 10 bases that match TRBD1. Germline CDR1 is SEHNR and CDR2 is FQNEAQ (reference sequence). The trim removed 2 bases at V and 1 base at J, leaving 2 bases unmatched. This CDR3 is built from 16 residues. This chain's CDR3 is CASSLRQGASGNTIYF. CDR3 coding DNA: TGTGCCAGCAGCTTAAGACAGGGGGCATCTGGAAACACCATATATTTT.

The V gene is TRBV24-1, the J gene TRBJ2-1; D may be TRBD1 or TRBD2 (6 bases each). V gave up 9 bases and J gave up 7 bases, with 21 bases separating them. The CDR3 has 15 amino acids. In germline, CDR1 is KGHDR, CDR2 SFDVKD. CDR3 sequence (DNA): TGTGCCACCGCGAGGGGGGCGAGCGAGAGGAATGAGCAGTTCTTC. Translated, it gives CATARGASERNEQFF.

This chain uses TRBV4-1 with TRBJ2-3, with D unclear. The CDR3 is 12 amino acids. V dropped 1 base and J dropped 5 bases, with 4 bases sitting between them. Germline CDR1 MGHRA, CDR2 YSYEKL. The CDR3 reads CASSQVLDTQYF. The DNA for the CDR3 is TGCGCCAGCAGCCAAGTATTAGATACGCAGTATTTT.

This chain connects TRBV27 to TRBJ2-7; 8 bases align to TRBD1. With V trimmed by 5 bases and J by 3 bases, 0 bases remained unmatched. This CDR3 region has 12 residues. The V gene's germline CDR1 is MNHEY and CDR2 SMNVEV (reference sequence). As DNA, the CDR3 is TGTGCCAGCAGTACAGGGGGCTACGAGCAGTACTTC. Amino acid sequence: CASSTGGYEQYF.

The chain joins TRBV7-8 to TRBJ1-1, with D possibly matching TRBD1 (5 bases). Looked up from germline, CDR1 is SGHVS and CDR2 is FQNEAQ. CDR3 length: 14 amino acids. Trimming removed 6 bases from V and 5 bases from J, with 16 bases in between. The CDR3 reads CASRPAGPRTEAFF. In DNA, the CDR3 is TGTGCCAGCAGACCCGCGGGGCCGAGGACTGAAGCTTTCTTT.

This clonotype was found a few times. This chain joins TRBV20-1 and TRBJ2-3; D unresolved. Trimming pared 0 bases from V and 0 bases from J, leaving 13 bases between. The CDR3 has 16 amino acids. From germline, CDR1 is DFQATT and CDR2 SNEGSKA (reference sequence). CDR3 in DNA: TGCAGTGCTAGAGACTTATGGCGAGTAAGCACAGATACGCAGTATTTT. Protein: CSARDLWRVSTDTQYF.

The chain has TRBV20-1 and TRBJ2-7; D might be TRBD1 (6 bases). CDR3 size: 15 residues. Looked up from germline, CDR1 is DFQATT and CDR2 is SNEGSKA (reference sequence). With 6 bases removed from V and 0 bases from J, the gap between germline ends came to 18 bases. The CDR3 nucleotides read TGCAGTGCAAGCCCGGGGACAACTAGCTCCTACGAGCAGTACTTC. It encodes CSASPGTTSSYEQYF.

This clonotype was seen just once. The chain has TRBV2 and TRBJ2-7; no clear D gene. Between the trimmed V and J ends, which lost 3 bases and 6 bases, there was a span of 6 bases. The CDR3 runs 11 residues. Per germline, CDR1 SNHLY and CDR2 FYNNEI. The CDR3 nucleotides read TGTGCCAGCAGTGATGATGTCGAGCAGTACTTC. This gives the protein CASSDDVEQYF. Combining the CDR3 with reference TRBV2 and TRBJ2-7 gives the whole variable domain EPEVTQTPSHQVTQMGQEVILRCVPISNHLYFYWYRQILGQKVEFLVSFYNNEISEKSEIFDDQFSVERPDGSNFTLKIRSTKLEDSAMYFCASSDDVEQYFGPGTRLTVT.